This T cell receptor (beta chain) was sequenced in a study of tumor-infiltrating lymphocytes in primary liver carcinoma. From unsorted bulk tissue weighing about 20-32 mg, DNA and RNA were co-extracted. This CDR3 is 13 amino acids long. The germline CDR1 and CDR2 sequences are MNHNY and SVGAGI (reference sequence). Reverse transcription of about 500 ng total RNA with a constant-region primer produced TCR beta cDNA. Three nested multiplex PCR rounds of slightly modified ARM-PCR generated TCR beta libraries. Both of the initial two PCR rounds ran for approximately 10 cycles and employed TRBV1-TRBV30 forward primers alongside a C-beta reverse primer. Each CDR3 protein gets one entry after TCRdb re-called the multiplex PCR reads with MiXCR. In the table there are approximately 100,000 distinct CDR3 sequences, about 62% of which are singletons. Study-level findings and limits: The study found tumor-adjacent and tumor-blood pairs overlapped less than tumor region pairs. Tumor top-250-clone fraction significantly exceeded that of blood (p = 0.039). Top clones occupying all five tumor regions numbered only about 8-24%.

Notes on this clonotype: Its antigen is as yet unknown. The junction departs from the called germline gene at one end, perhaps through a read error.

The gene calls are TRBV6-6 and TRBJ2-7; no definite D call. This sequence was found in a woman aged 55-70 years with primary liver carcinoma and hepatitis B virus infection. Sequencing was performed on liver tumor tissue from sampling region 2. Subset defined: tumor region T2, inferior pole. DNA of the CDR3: TGTGCCAGCAGTTACTGGCTATTCGATGAGCAGCACTTC. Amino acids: CASSYWLFDEQHF.